This T cell receptor beta chain is from a study of T cell changes during pregnancy in multiple sclerosis. Produced via immunoSEQ multiplex PCR; TCRdb's table is partial and in-frame only. The table has fewer than 20,000 clones, 95% to 96% seen once. The CDR3 has 13 amino acids. With V trimmed by 5 bases and J by 10 bases, 10 bases remained unmatched. The germline V gene encodes CDR1 MNHEY and CDR2 SVGAGI. The input for sequencing was peripheral blood, taken in the third trimester of pregnancy. The chain is built from TRBV6-5 and TRBJ1-1; 7 bases map to TRBD1. This TCR came from a female donor with multiple sclerosis, enrolled in a pregnancy study. CDR3 protein: CASSKTGFQGAFF. The CDR3 DNA sequence: TGTGCCAGCAGTAAGACAGGGTTCCAGGGAGCTTTCTTT.